This T cell receptor (beta chain) was captured in a study of regulatory T cells in long-lasting Graves disease. Study outcomes and limitations: What was studied was peripheral blood only, and not thyroid tissue.

The CDR3 length is 15 residues. The V gene's germline CDR1 is DFQATT and CDR2 SNEGSKA (reference sequence). J gave up 2 bases and V 2 bases, and 5 bases lay outside the gene matches. Of note for this clonotype: The antigen is not known.

Relying on iRepertoire HTBI primers and Arm-PCR of CDR3 regions, the team built TCR beta libraries. Via MiXCR, TCRdb re-called the multiplex PCR reads, giving one row per CDR3 protein. The table records 400,000 to 450,000 distinct CDR3 sequences, 23% of them present only once. Described time point: persistent/refractory GD, antithyroid drugs over 5 years with positive TRAb. PBMCs were the source of the RNA used for TCR sequencing. V is TRBV20-1 and J is TRBJ2-2, with TRBD2 matching over 7 bases. This clonotype originated in a female donor with Graves disease. The sequencing used peripheral blood mononuclear cells (PBMCs), collected when the disease was refractory, from a patient treated with antithyroid drugs. The CDR3 region is CSARKGLLNTGELFF. CDR3 coding DNA: TGCAGTGCTAGAAAGGGACTACTTAACACCGGGGAGCTGTTTTTT.